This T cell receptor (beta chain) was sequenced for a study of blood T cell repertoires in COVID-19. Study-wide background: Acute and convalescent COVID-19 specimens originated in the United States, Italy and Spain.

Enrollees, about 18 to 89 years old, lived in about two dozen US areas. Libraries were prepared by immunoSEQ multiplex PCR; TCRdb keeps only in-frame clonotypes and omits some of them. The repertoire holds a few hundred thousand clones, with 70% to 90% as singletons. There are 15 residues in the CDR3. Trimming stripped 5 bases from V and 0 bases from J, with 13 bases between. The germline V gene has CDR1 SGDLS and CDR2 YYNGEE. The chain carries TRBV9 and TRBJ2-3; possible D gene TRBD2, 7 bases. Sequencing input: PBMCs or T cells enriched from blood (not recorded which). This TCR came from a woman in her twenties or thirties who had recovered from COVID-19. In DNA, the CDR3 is TGTGCCAGCAGTGGGGGCGGGGGAAGCACAGATACGCAGTATTTT. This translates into CASSGGGGSTDTQYF.